This TCR beta chain derives from a study of cytomegalovirus exposure and HLA in healthy donors. The PCR had 60 Vbeta and 13 Jbeta primers. The protocol was immunoSEQ multiplex PCR, while the TCRdb copy is restricted to in-frame clones and leaves out a portion. Of some 250,000 clones in the sample, around 80% are singletons; the top ten hold 5% to 6.5%. About this clone: Its antigen is still unknown.

General study results and limits: For presence/absence analyses, sequencing depth was assumed to be roughly uniform across donors.

The germline CDR1 and CDR2 sequences are KGHSH and LQKENI. CDR3 size: 18 residues. V gave up 3 bases and J gave up 0 bases; unmatched junction bases: 10. The rearrangement links TRBV18 to TRBJ1-3, with 8 bases identical to TRBD1. The sequencing sample was made of PBMCs. The receptor comes from a woman in her thirties or forties in good health and CMV-seropositive. The DNA for the CDR3 is TGTGCCAGCTCACCCAGAGGACAGGGTCTACCCTCTGGAAACACCATATATTTT. Amino acids: CASSPRGQGLPSGNTIYF.